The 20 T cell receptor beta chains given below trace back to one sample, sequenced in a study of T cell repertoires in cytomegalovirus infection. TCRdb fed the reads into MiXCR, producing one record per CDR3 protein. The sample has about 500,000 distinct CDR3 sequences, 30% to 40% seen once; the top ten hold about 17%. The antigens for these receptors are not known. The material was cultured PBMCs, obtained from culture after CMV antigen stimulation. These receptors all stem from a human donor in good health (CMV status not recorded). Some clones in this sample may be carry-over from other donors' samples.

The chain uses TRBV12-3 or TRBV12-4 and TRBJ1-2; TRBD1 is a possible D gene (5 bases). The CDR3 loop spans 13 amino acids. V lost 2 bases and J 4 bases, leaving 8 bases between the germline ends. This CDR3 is CASSLYRLYGYTF. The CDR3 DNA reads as TGTGCCAGCAGTTTATACAGGCTCTATGGCTACACCTTC.

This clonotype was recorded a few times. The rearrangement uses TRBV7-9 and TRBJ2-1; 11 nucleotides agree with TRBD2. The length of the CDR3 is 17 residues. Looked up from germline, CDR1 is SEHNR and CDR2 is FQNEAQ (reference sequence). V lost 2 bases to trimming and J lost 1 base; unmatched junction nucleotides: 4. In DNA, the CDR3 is TGTGCCAGCAGCTTAACTAGCGGGAGAGGGTCCTACAATGAGCAGTTCTTC. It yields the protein CASSLTSGRGSYNEQFF.

The CDR3 nucleotides read TGTGCCAGCACCCCACGTCCGGGACAGGGAAGGGTTCAGCCCCAGCATTTT. Residues: CASTPRPGQGRVQPQHF. This sequence joins TRBV6-1 and TRBJ1-5; 9 nucleotides align to TRBD1. Germline trimming cut 7 bases from V and 6 bases from J; bases unmatched to any gene: 16. The CDR3 extends over 17 amino acids. Germline CDR1 and CDR2: MNHNS and SASEGT.

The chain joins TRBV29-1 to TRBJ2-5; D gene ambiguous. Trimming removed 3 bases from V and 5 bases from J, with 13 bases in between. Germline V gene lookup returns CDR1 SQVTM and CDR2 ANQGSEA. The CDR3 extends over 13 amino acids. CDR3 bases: TGCAGCGTTGACGAACTGGTTGGGGAGACCCAGTACTTC. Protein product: CSVDELVGETQYF.

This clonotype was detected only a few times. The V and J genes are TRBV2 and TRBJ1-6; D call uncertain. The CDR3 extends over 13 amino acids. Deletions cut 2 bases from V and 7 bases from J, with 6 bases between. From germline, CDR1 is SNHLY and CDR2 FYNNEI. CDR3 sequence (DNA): TGTGCCAGCAGTGAATCCCGGAATTCACCCCTCCACTTT. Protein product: CASSESRNSPLHF.

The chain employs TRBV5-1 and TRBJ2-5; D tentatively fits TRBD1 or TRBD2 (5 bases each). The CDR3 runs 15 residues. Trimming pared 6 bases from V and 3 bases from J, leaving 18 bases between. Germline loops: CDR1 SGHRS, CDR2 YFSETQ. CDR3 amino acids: CASIQTGTGKETQYF. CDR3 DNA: TGCGCCAGCATCCAAACGGGGACGGGAAAAGAGACCCAGTACTTC.

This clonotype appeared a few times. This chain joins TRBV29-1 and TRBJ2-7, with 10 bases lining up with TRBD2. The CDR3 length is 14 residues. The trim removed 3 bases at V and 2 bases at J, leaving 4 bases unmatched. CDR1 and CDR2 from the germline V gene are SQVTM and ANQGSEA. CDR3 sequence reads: CSVDTLAGPYEQYF. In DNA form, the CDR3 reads TGCAGCGTTGATACACTAGCGGGACCCTACGAGCAGTACTTC.

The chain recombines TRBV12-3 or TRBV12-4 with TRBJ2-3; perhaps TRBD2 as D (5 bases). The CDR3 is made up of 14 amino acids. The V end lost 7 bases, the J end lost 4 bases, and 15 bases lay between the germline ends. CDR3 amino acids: CASNKVGESDTQYF. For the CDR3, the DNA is TGTGCCAGCAATAAAGTCGGGGAGTCAGATACGCAGTATTTT.

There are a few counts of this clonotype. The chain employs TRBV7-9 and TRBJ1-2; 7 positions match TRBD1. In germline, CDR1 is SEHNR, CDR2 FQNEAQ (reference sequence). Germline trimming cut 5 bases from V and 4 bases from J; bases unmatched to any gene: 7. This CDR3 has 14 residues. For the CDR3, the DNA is TGTGCCAGCAGCCTATTTCGGGACAGCTATGGCTACACCTTC. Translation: CASSLFRDSYGYTF. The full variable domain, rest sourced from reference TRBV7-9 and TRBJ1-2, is DTGVSQNPRHKITKRGQNVTFRCDPISEHNRLYWYRQTLGQGPEFLTYFQNEAQLEKSRLLSDRFSAERPKGSFSTLEIQRTEQGDSAMYLCASSLFRDSYGYTFGSGTRLTVV.

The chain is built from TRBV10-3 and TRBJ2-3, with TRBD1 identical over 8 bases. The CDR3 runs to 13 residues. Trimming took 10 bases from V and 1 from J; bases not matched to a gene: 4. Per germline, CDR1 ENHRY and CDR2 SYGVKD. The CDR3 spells CANMDRGTDTQYF. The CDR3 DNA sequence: TGTGCCAACATGGACAGGGGCACAGATACGCAGTATTTT.

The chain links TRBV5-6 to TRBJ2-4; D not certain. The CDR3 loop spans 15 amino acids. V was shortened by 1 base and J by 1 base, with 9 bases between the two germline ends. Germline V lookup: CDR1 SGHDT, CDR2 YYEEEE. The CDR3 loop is CASSLSLVAKNIQYF. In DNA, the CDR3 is TGTGCCAGCAGCTTGTCGTTAGTGGCCAAAAACATTCAGTACTTC.

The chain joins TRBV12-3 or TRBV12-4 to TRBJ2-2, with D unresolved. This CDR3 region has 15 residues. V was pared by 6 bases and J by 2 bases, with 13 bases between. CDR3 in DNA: TGTGCCAGCAGCCCTCTCAGCCATAACACCGGGGAGCTGTTTTTT. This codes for CASSPLSHNTGELFF.

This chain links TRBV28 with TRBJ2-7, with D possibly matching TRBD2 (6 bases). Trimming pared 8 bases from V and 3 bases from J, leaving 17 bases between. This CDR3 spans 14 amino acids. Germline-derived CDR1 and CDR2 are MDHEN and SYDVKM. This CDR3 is CASSRGFPSYEQYV. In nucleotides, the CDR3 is TGTGCCAGCTCACGGGGGTTCCCAAGCTACGAGCAGTACGTC.

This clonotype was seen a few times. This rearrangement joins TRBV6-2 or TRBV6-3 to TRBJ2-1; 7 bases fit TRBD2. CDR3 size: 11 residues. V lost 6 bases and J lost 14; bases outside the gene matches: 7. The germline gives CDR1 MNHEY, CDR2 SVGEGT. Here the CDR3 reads CASSRDYWKFF. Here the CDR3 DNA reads TGTGCCAGCAGCCGGGACTACTGGAAGTTCTTC.

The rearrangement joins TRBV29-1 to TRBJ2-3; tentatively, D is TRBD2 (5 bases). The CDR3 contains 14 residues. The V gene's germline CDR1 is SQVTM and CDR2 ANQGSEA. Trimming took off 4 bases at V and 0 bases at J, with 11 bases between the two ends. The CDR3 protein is CSVVREPSTDTQYF. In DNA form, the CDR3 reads TGCAGCGTTGTGAGGGAACCTAGCACAGATACGCAGTATTTT.

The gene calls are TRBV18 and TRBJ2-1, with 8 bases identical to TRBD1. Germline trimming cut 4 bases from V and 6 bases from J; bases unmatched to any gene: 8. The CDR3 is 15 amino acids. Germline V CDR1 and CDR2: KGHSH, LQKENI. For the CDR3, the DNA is TGTGCCAGCTCACGCGGACAGGGATTCGTCAATGAGCAGTTCTTC. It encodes CASSRGQGFVNEQFF.

CDR3 region: CASSLIREGTGELFF. The CDR3 DNA reads TGTGCCAGCAGCTTAATCCGGGAGGGCACCGGGGAGCTGTTTTTT. The chain has TRBV7-9 and TRBJ2-2; 8 positions match TRBD2. The ends lost 2 bases at V and 4 bases at J; junction bases unmatched: 3. The CDR3 totals 15 residues. CDR1 is SEHNR and CDR2 is FQNEAQ in the germline V gene (reference sequence). The variable domain in full, completed from reference TRBV7-9 and TRBJ2-2, reads DTGVSQNPRHKITKRGQNVTFRCDPISEHNRLYWYRQTLGQGPEFLTYFQNEAQLEKSRLLSDRFSAERPKGSFSTLEIQRTEQGDSAMYLCASSLIREGTGELFFGEGSRLTVL.

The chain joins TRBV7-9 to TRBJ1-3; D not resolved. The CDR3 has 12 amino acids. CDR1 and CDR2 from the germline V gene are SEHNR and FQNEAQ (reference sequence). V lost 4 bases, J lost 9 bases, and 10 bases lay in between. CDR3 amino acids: CASSSGVGTIYF. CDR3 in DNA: TGTGCCAGCAGCTCCGGTGTTGGCACCATATATTTT.

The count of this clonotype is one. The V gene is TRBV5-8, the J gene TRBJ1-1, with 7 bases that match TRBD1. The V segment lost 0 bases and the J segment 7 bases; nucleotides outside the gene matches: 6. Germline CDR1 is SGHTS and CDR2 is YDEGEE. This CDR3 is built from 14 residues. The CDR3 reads CASSLVVRDSEAFF. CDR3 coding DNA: TGTGCCAGCAGCTTGGTGGTCCGGGACAGTGAAGCTTTCTTT.

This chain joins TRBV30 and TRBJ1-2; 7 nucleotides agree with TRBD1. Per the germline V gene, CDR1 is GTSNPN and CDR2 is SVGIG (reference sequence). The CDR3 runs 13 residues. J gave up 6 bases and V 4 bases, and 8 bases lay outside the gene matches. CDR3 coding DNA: TGTGCCTGGACCTCTACAGGGGTCGATGGCTACACCTTC. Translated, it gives CAWTSTGVDGYTF.